These 16 T cell receptor beta chains originate from one sample sequenced in a study of PD-1 blockade in classical Hodgkin lymphoma. No patient escaped relapse after autologous stem cell transplantation, and brentuximab vedotin exposure varied. The method was immunoSEQ multiplex PCR; TCRdb's version includes in-frame clones alone and lacks a portion of them. The sample has roughly 100,000 clones, 75% to 90% seen once. The input for sequencing was peripheral blood mononuclear cells (PBMCs), taken before the second cycle of nivolumab. The receptor set was obtained from a human donor with classical Hodgkin lymphoma.

This clone was detected only a few times. The V and J genes are TRBV6-1 and TRBJ1-5, with D possibly matching TRBD1 (5 bases). The length of the CDR3 is 16 residues. Germline-derived CDR1 and CDR2 are MNHNS and SASEGT. V lost 3 bases and J lost 0, with 12 bases in between. The CDR3 DNA follows: TGTGCCAGCAGTGAGCTCTGGGGGTATAGCAATCAGCCCCAGCATTTT. It translates to CASSELWGYSNQPQHF.

The V call is TRBV4-1, the J call TRBJ1-4, with unresolved D. In germline, CDR1 is MGHRA, CDR2 YSYEKL. Trimming left V 4 bases short and J 5 bases short, with 11 bases between. The CDR3 length is 14 residues. CDR3 sequence: CASSLITENEKLFF. DNA for the CDR3: TGCGCCAGCAGCCTAATAACGGAAAATGAAAAACTGTTTTTT.

The chain combines TRBV6-4 with TRBJ1-2; D gene unclear. Trimming removed 5 bases at V and 4 bases at J, with 11 bases between. The CDR3 is made up of 13 amino acids. From germline, CDR1 is MRHNA and CDR2 SNTAGT. The CDR3 DNA reads as TGTGCCAGCAGTTTAATGGACGTCTATGGCTACACCTTC. Protein: CASSLMDVYGYTF.

The chain links TRBV27 to TRBJ1-2, with D possibly matching TRBD1 (6 bases). Trimming left V 2 bases short and J 4 bases short, with 11 bases between. The CDR3 totals 14 residues. The germline V gene has CDR1 MNHEY and CDR2 SMNVEV (reference sequence). Written as DNA, the CDR3 is TGTGCCAGCAGTTTAGGGACACCTGGCTATGGCTACACCTTC. Protein sequence: CASSLGTPGYGYTF.

V is TRBV4-3 and J is TRBJ1-3; D remains ambiguous. There are 16 residues in the CDR3. Germline V gene sequence: CDR1 LGHNA, CDR2 YSLEER. V lost 0 bases, J lost 0 bases, and 9 bases lay in between. The CDR3 region has the DNA TGCGCCAGCAGCCAAGATAGAACCGTCTCTGGAAACACCATATATTTT. This sequence encodes CASSQDRTVSGNTIYF.

The V and J genes are TRBV6-1 and TRBJ2-7, with D maybe TRBD1 (6 bases). From germline, CDR1 is MNHNS and CDR2 SASEGT. The length of the CDR3 is 14 residues. The V and J ends lost 0 bases and 1 base respectively, with 7 bases between them. As DNA, the CDR3 is TGTGCCAGCAGTGAAGCGGGGGCTTCCTACGAGCAGTACTTC. Protein: CASSEAGASYEQYF.

The chain couples TRBV9 to TRBJ2-7; 14 nucleotides agree with TRBD2. V trimming: 3 bases; J trimming: 0 bases; junction bases outside the gene matches: 8. CDR1 is SGDLS and CDR2 is YYNGEE in the germline V gene. The CDR3 length is 18 residues. The CDR3 loop is CASSAQMGLAGVSYEQYF. For the CDR3, the DNA is TGTGCCAGCAGCGCGCAAATGGGACTAGCGGGGGTCTCCTACGAGCAGTACTTC.

The chain is built from TRBV25-1 and TRBJ1-4; D call uncertain. The CDR3 length is 16 residues. Trimming removed 3 bases from V and 0 bases from J, with 11 bases in between. The germline V gene encodes CDR1 MGHDK and CDR2 SYGVNS. CDR3 in DNA: TGTGCCAGCAGTGACCCCATGGGGTCAACTAATGAAAAACTGTTTTTT. Translation gives CASSDPMGSTNEKLFF.

CDR3 amino acids: CASSSDELAGGAKNIQYF. The CDR3 DNA sequence: TGTGCCAGCAGTTCCGACGAACTAGCGGGGGGGGCCAAAAACATTCAGTACTTC. The chain links TRBV6-9 to TRBJ2-4, with 13 bases lining up with TRBD2. Trimming took 4 bases from V and 1 from J; bases not matched to a gene: 7. This CDR3 is 18 amino acids long. Germline V CDR1 and CDR2: MNHGY, SVAAGI.

The chain recombines TRBV4-2 with TRBJ2-1; 10 bases agree with TRBD2. The CDR3 is made up of 20 amino acids. Germline assignment: CDR1 LGHNA and CDR2 YNFKEQ. V lost 0 bases, J lost 0 bases, and 11 bases stayed unmatched. CDR3 residues: CASSQDKDSGGLISYNEQFF. The CDR3 DNA follows: TGTGCCAGCAGCCAAGATAAGGATAGCGGGGGGCTGATCTCCTACAATGAGCAGTTCTTC.

The chain employs TRBV19 and TRBJ1-2; perhaps TRBD1 as D (6 bases). The CDR3 runs to 11 residues. Germline CDR1 is LNHDA and CDR2 is SQIVND (reference sequence). Trimming took 9 bases from V and 7 from J, leaving 12 bases between them. CDR3 nucleotide sequence: TGTGCCAGCACAGGGTTCGGTGGCTACACCTTC. Translated, it gives CASTGFGGYTF.

The V and J genes are TRBV25-1 and TRBJ2-1; maybe TRBD2 (7 bases). The CDR3 totals 16 residues. Trimming shortened V by 2 bases and J by 9 bases, and 20 bases separated the two germline ends. Per germline, CDR1 MGHDK and CDR2 SYGVNS. The CDR3 loop reads CASSEGAGDLGGEQFF. DNA of the CDR3: TGTGCCAGCAGTGAAGGGGCGGGGGATTTAGGGGGTGAGCAGTTCTTC.

The J gene is TRBJ2-1, the V gene TRBV28, with D uncertain. CDR1 is MDHEN, CDR2 SYDVKM, per germline. Trimming left V 6 bases short and J 7 bases short, with 19 bases between. The CDR3 spans 15 residues. In DNA, the CDR3 is TGTGCCAGCAGCGTGCCCCAGCACAAAGAGAATGAGCAGTTCTTC. Protein product: CASSVPQHKENEQFF.

The CDR3 nucleotides read TGTGCCAGCAGCAAGGGCAACGGAGGACACACAGATACGCAGTATTTT. Amino acids: CASSKGNGGHTDTQYF. The chain couples TRBV21-1 to TRBJ2-3. TRBV21-1 is marked as a pseudogene. This CDR3 contains 16 residues.

This rearrangement joins TRBV4-3 to TRBJ2-7; D unclear. This CDR3 spans 14 amino acids. With 0 bases removed from V and 4 bases from J, the gap between germline ends came to 10 bases. CDR1 is LGHNA, CDR2 YSLEER, per germline. CDR3 residues: CASSQDGGTYEQYF. CDR3 DNA sequence: TGCGCCAGCAGCCAAGATGGCGGAACATACGAGCAGTACTTC.

The V gene is TRBV11-2, the J gene TRBJ1-5; TRBD1 matches at 11 bases. J was trimmed by 3 bases and V by 1 base; bases with no gene match: 5. The CDR3 is 17 residues long. Germline V gene lookup returns CDR1 SGHAT and CDR2 FQNNGV. The CDR3 reads CASSLAGTGGNNQPQHF. In DNA form, the CDR3 reads TGTGCCAGCAGCTTAGCCGGGACAGGGGGGAACAATCAGCCCCAGCATTTT.